The 11 T cell receptor beta chains listed next were all sequenced from one sample in a study of PD-L1 blockade in urothelial cancer. Measured with immunoSEQ multiplex PCR; TCRdb has only the in-frame clones, and not every one. The sample holds 30,000 or so clones, about nine tenths seen once. Time point indicated: peripheral blood 6 weeks after treatment start. The sample was PBMCs, taken around atezolizumab (anti-PD-L1) treatment. The receptors derive from a man older than 75 with urothelial cancer.

The chain combines TRBV5-4 with TRBJ2-2; 8 nucleotides match TRBD1. Germline CDR1 and CDR2: SGHNT and YYREEE (reference sequence). V gave up 1 base and J gave up 5 bases; unmatched junction bases: 10. The CDR3 has 17 residues. CDR3 loop: CASSLKPGQGWTGELFF. CDR3 bases: TGTGCCAGCAGCTTGAAGCCTGGACAGGGTTGGACCGGGGAGCTGTTTTTT.

The V gene is TRBV20-1, the J gene TRBJ1-1; D not resolved. The CDR3 is made up of 9 amino acids. CDR1 and CDR2 from the germline V gene are DFQATT and SNEGSKA (reference sequence). This CDR3 is CKRNTEAFF. The CDR3 DNA reads TGCAAGAGAAACACTGAAGCTTTCTTT.

The J gene is TRBJ2-3, the V gene TRBV29-1; D uncertain. Trimming took 4 bases from V and 0 from J, leaving 5 bases between them. CDR1 SQVTM and CDR2 ANQGSEA come from the germline V gene. The CDR3 sequence is 12 residues long. The CDR3 region has the DNA TGCAGCGTTGGGGCAAGCACAGATACGCAGTATTTT. It specifies CSVGASTDTQYF.

This clone was detected a few times. The V gene is TRBV5-1, the J gene TRBJ2-1; D unclear. The CDR3 consists of 15 residues. Per germline, CDR1 SGHRS and CDR2 YFSETQ. Trimming removed 6 bases from V and 5 bases from J, with 18 bases in between. The CDR3 region has the DNA TGCGCCAGCACACAAAATGACCCTAGGCACAATGAGCAGTTCTTC. Its protein is CASTQNDPRHNEQFF.

This clone was counted once. This chain connects TRBV7-9 to TRBJ2-2; 12 bases line up with TRBD1. Trimming removed 6 bases from V and 6 bases from J; junction bases left unmatched: 8. The CDR3 length is 16 residues. Per the germline V gene, CDR1 is SEHNR and CDR2 is FQNEAQ (reference sequence). The CDR3 is CASSSGTGGSAGELFF. CDR3 bases: TGTGCCAGCAGTTCCGGGACAGGGGGCAGTGCCGGGGAGCTGTTTTTT.

This clone was detected only once. This chain connects TRBV4-3 to TRBJ2-2; 7 positions agree with TRBD1. The CDR3 sequence is 21 residues long. V lost 0 bases, J lost 7 bases, and 23 bases stayed unmatched. Germline V gene lookup returns CDR1 LGHNA and CDR2 YSLEER. The CDR3 loop reads CASSQDPLAYWDQGVGGELFF. The CDR3 DNA reads as TGCGCCAGCAGCCAAGATCCTTTGGCGTACTGGGACCAGGGGGTCGGCGGGGAGCTGTTTTTT.

The CDR3 protein is CASSPGRGAQYF. CDR3 coding DNA: TGTGCCAGCAGCCCAGGGCGGGGGGCACAGTATTTT. V usage is TRBV28 and J usage is TRBJ2-3, with 8 bases lining up with TRBD2. The CDR3 sequence is 12 residues long. The germline V gene has CDR1 MDHEN and CDR2 SYDVKM. V dropped 6 bases and J dropped 12; count of bases not matched to a gene: 8. The variable domain in full, completed from reference TRBV28 and TRBJ2-3, reads DVKVTQSSRYLVKRTGEKVFLECVQDMDHENMFWYRQDPGLGLRLIYFSYDVKMKEKGDIPEGYSVSREKKERFSLILESASTNQTSMYLCASSPGRGAQYFGPGTRLTVL.

About this clone: In the same sample, other DNA sequences code for this CDR3. The chain uses TRBV7-8 and TRBJ1-5; 10 positions match TRBD1. The J segment lost 3 bases and the V segment lost 4 bases, leaving 6 bases of the junction unmatched. Germline-derived CDR1 and CDR2 are SGHVS and FQNEAQ. This CDR3 spans 16 amino acids. This CDR3 is CASSSTTGGINQPQHF. The DNA for the CDR3 is TGTGCCAGCAGCTCTACGACAGGGGGCATCAATCAGCCCCAGCATTTT.

This chain connects TRBV5-1 to TRBJ1-1, with D possibly matching TRBD1 (5 bases). Germline V gene sequence: CDR1 SGHRS, CDR2 YFSETQ. Deletions cut 2 bases from V and 4 bases from J, with 18 bases between. This CDR3 spans 16 amino acids. DNA for the CDR3: TGCGCCAGCAGCTTAGGGCAGGGAACCGGTGGCACTGAAGCTTTCTTT. This sequence encodes CASSLGQGTGGTEAFF.

The chain combines TRBV18 with TRBJ2-1; 8 nucleotides line up with TRBD2. Looked up from germline, CDR1 is KGHSH and CDR2 is LQKENI. Trimming at V came to 3 bases and at J to 5 bases, leaving 9 bases not matched to a gene. The CDR3 spans 16 residues. The CDR3 protein is CASSPSGTRSNNEQFF. CDR3 nucleotide sequence: TGTGCCAGCTCACCGTCCGGGACTAGGAGCAACAATGAGCAGTTCTTC.

The genes are TRBV4-3 and TRBJ2-5; TRBD2 might be the D (5 bases). Germline loops: CDR1 LGHNA, CDR2 YSLEER. The CDR3 contains 15 residues. Trimming removed 0 bases from V and 2 bases from J, with 10 bases in between. CDR3: CASSQEGGRQETQYF. CDR3 nucleotides: TGCGCCAGCAGCCAAGAGGGTGGGAGACAAGAGACCCAGTACTTC.